The following is a T cell receptor beta chain sequence with its context. This specimen belongs to a study of blood T cell repertoires in COVID-19. The overall study: Samples came from the United States, Italy and Spain, spanning acute and convalescent COVID-19. PBMCs, B-cell-depleted T cells, or T cells were the source of the cDNA or gDNA that made up the material.

In the original workflow: Reference gene primer amplification in the assay estimated nucleated cell counts. Sequencing used immunoSEQ multiplex PCR; TCRdb keeps in-frame clones, though not all of them. V and J calls and clone size are as listed in that table; D and trimming were resolved from the DNA. The table includes some 76,000 clones, around nine tenths detected once. Trimming removed 4 bases at V and 1 base at J, with 3 bases between. The CDR3 runs 12 residues. CDR1 SGHAT and CDR2 FQNNGV come from the germline V gene. The TCR was taken from a human donor in a cohort sampled during active COVID-19. The chain carries TRBV11-2 and TRBJ2-3; D gene uncertain. The specimen was peripheral blood. In DNA form, the CDR3 reads TGTGCCAGCAGCTCGGGCACAGATACGCAGTATTTT. Encoded protein: CASSSGTDTQYF.